A selection of T cell receptor beta chains follows, all from one sample in a study of T cell responses to AZD1222 COVID-19 vaccine. Measured with immunoSEQ multiplex PCR; TCRdb has only the in-frame clones, and not every one. The sample consists of fewer than 150,000 clones, around 83% of them appearing once. The sequences come from peripheral blood, collected 28 days after the second AZD1222 dose. Receptors were obtained from an adult who received the AZD1222 COVID-19 vaccine. The CDR3 runs from the conserved cysteine through the conserved F or W. The D gene is left open where the match is weak. Clone size, where shown, is once, few, many, or a class for clones that have expanded.

>TRBD1|TRBV5-4|NA|TRBJ1-2
CASSSPGTASNYGYTF
TGTGCCAGCAGCTCGCCCGGGACAGCCTCTAACTATGGCTACACCTTC
>NA|TRBV18|NA|TRBJ1-1
CASSPGPETTEAFF
TGTGCCAGCTCACCTGGGCCGGAGACCACTGAAGCTTTCTTT
>NA|TRBV29-1|NA|TRBJ1-2
CSVHRESSYGYTF
TGCAGCGTTCACCGGGAATCCTCCTATGGCTACACCTTC
>NA|TRBV29-1|NA|TRBJ2-7
CSARNAYEQYF
TGCAGCGCGAGGAACGCCTACGAGCAGTACTTC
>NA|TRBV5-1|NA|TRBJ1-2
CASSLLGQDHGYTF
TGCGCCAGCAGCTTGTTAGGGCAGGACCATGGCTACACCTTC
>TRBD1|TRBV7-9|NA|TRBJ2-7
CASTPTGTGYYEQYF
TGTGCCAGCACCCCTACCGGGACAGGTTACTACGAGCAGTACTTC
>NA|TRBV3-1/TRBV3-2|NA|TRBJ2-2
CASSQSGTGELFF
TGTGCCAGCAGCCAATCGGGCACCGGGGAGCTGTTTTTT
>TRBD1|TRBV30|NA|TRBJ1-3
CAWSPGQGVLTIYF
TGTGCCTGGAGCCCGGGACAGGGGGTACTCACCATATATTTT
>NA|TRBV9|NA|TRBJ2-2
CASSTTGIGELFF
TGTGCCAGCAGCACCACAGGGATCGGGGAGCTGTTTTTT
>TRBD2|TRBV6-2/TRBV6-3|NA|TRBJ2-5
CASSYSRGRGETQYF
TGTGCCAGCAGTTACTCGCGGGGGAGAGGAGAGACCCAGTACTTC
>NA|TRBV6-1|NA|TRBJ1-2
CASSEGLKIGGYGYTF
TGTGCCAGCAGTGAGGGTTTAAAGATAGGGGGCTATGGCTACACCTTC
>NA|TRBV23-1|NA|TRBJ1-4
CASSQGQDLATNEKLFF
TGCGCCAGCAGTCAAGGGCAGGACCTAGCAACTAATGAAAAACTGTTTTTT
>TRBD1|TRBV5-1|NA|TRBJ1-6
CASSPGQGYSPLHF
TGCGCCAGCAGCCCCGGACAGGGGTATTCACCCCTCCACTTT
>NA|TRBV14|NA|TRBJ2-5
CASSQGLQETQYF
TGTGCCAGCAGCCAGGGCCTCCAAGAGACCCAGTACTTC
>NA|TRBV27|NA|TRBJ1-2
CASSPRPGNGYTF
TGTGCCAGCAGTCCCCGTCCGGGAAATGGCTACACCTTC
>NA|TRBV3-1/TRBV3-2|NA|TRBJ1-5
CASSQEFDQPQHF
TGTGCCAGCAGCCAAGAGTTCGACCAGCCCCAGCATTTT
>NA|TRBV7-2|NA|TRBJ2-1
CASSLVGDFNNEQFF
TGTGCCAGCAGCTTAGTGGGGGACTTTAACAATGAGCAGTTCTTC
>NA|TRBV6-2/TRBV6-3|NA|TRBJ2-1
CASSYVPGISEQFF
TGTGCCAGCAGTTACGTCCCTGGGATTAGTGAGCAGTTCTTC
>NA|TRBV25-1|once|TRBJ2-5
CASSEYRLDQETQYF
TGTGCCAGCAGTGAATACCGTCTAGACCAAGAGACCCAGTACTTC
>TRBD1|TRBV7-9|NA|TRBJ1-6
CASSPRDRGGNSPLHF
TGTGCCAGCAGCCCCCGGGACAGGGGCGGTAATTCACCCCTCCACTTT
>NA|TRBV11-2|NA|TRBJ2-1
CASSHWDKNPNEQFF
TGTGCCAGCAGCCACTGGGACAAGAATCCCAATGAGCAGTTCTTC
>NA|TRBV19|NA|TRBJ2-2
CASSIFGGTFTGELFF
TGTGCCAGTAGTATTTTTGGGGGGACGTTCACCGGGGAGCTGTTTTTT
>NA|TRBV4-1|few|TRBJ1-4
CASSQVNRANEKLFF
TGCGCCAGCAGCCAAGTAAACAGGGCTAATGAAAAACTGTTTTTT
>NA|TRBV3-1/TRBV3-2|NA|TRBJ1-2
CASSQGVDYGYTF
TGTGCCAGCAGCCAAGGGGTAGACTATGGCTACACCTTC
>TRBD2|TRBV9|NA|TRBJ2-1
CASSAGSSGERYYEQFF
TGTGCCAGCAGCGCGGGATCTAGCGGGGAACGCTACTATGAGCAGTTCTTC
>NA|TRBV9|NA|TRBJ2-2
CASSVGQALNTGELFF
TGTGCCAGCAGCGTAGGACAAGCATTGAACACCGGGGAGCTGTTTTTT
>NA|TRBV19|NA|TRBJ2-3
CASRHPSDTDTQYF
TGTGCCAGTAGGCATCCTAGCGACACAGATACGCAGTATTTT
>NA|TRBV9|NA|TRBJ2-5
CASSPGHRETQYF
TGTGCCAGCTCCCCGGGACACCGAGAGACCCAGTACTTC
>NA|TRBV7-9|NA|TRBJ2-7
CASSDREDYEQYF
TGTGCCAGCAGCGACCGGGAAGACTACGAGCAGTACTTC
>NA|TRBV30|NA|TRBJ2-6
CAWDSSISGANVLTF
TGTGCCTGGGACAGTTCTATCTCTGGGGCCAACGTCCTGACTTTC
>TRBD1|TRBV7-2|NA|TRBJ1-1
CASSWGQGYSEAFF
TGTGCCAGCAGCTGGGGACAGGGTTATTCTGAAGCTTTCTTT
>NA|TRBV24-1|NA|TRBJ2-5
CATSDLEGRETQYF
TGTGCCACCAGTGATTTAGAGGGCAGGGAGACCCAGTACTTC
>NA|TRBV27|NA|TRBJ1-1
CASSSRDNRLSEAFF
TGTGCCAGCAGTTCGCGGGACAATAGACTATCTGAAGCTTTCTTT
>NA|TRBV6-6|once|TRBJ1-1
CASSYGRTEAFF
TGTGCCAGCAGTTACGGTAGGACTGAAGCTTTCTTT
>NA|TRBV29-1|NA|TRBJ2-3
CSVANFMGTDTQYF
TGCAGCGTCGCGAACTTTATGGGCACAGATACGCAGTATTTT
>NA|TRBV4-1|NA|TRBJ1-6
CASSQDSGRASPLHF
TGCGCCAGCAGCCAAGATTCTGGGAGGGCTTCACCCCTCCACTTT
>NA|TRBV23-1|NA|TRBJ1-2
CASSDFRVPEGYGYTF
TGCGCCAGCAGTGATTTTAGGGTCCCCGAGGGCTATGGCTACACCTTC
>NA|TRBV3-1/TRBV3-2|NA|TRBJ2-7
CASSYHPGLVGEQYF
TGTGCCAGCAGCTACCACCCGGGGTTGGTGGGCGAGCAGTACTTC
>NA|TRBV7-9|NA|TRBJ1-1
CASSLAPNTEAFF
TGTGCCAGCAGCTTAGCCCCGAACACTGAAGCTTTCTTT
>NA|TRBV24-1|few|TRBJ2-3
CATRGYEDTQYF
TGTGCCACCCGCGGATATGAAGATACGCAGTATTTT
>NA|TRBV6-6|few|TRBJ2-1
CASSRPYNEQFF
TGTGCCAGCTCCCGGCCCTACAATGAGCAGTTCTTC
>NA|TRBV10-2|NA|TRBJ2-7
CASSLSYEQYF
TGCGCCAGCAGCCTCTCCTACGAGCAGTACTTC
>NA|TRBV6-4|NA|TRBJ1-6
CASRAGDGSPLHF
TGTGCCAGCAGGGCAGGGGACGGCTCACCCCTCCACTTT
>TRBD1|TRBV10-2|NA|TRBJ1-2
CASTGGDRDYGYTF
TGCGCCAGCACTGGAGGGGACAGGGACTATGGCTACACCTTC
>NA|TRBV2|NA|TRBJ1-1
CASSDIRGADTEAFF
TGTGCCAGCAGTGATATAAGGGGCGCGGACACTGAAGCTTTCTTT
>TRBD1|TRBV5-1|NA|TRBJ1-4
CASSLLPGGDNEKLFF
TGCGCCAGCAGCTTACTCCCAGGGGGGGATAATGAAAAACTGTTTTTT
>NA|TRBV10-3|NA|TRBJ2-3
CAISESGDTQYF
TGTGCCATCAGTGAGTCTGGAGATACGCAGTATTTT
>NA|TRBV7-9|NA|TRBJ1-2
CASRKTGRTNYGYTF
TGTGCCAGCAGGAAAACAGGCAGAACTAACTATGGCTACACCTTC
>NA|TRBV3-1/TRBV3-2|NA|TRBJ1-1
CASSHRQVRSEAFF
TGTGCCAGCAGCCACCGACAGGTCCGCTCTGAAGCTTTCTTT
>TRBD2|TRBV11-3|once|TRBJ2-2
CASSLGSTSGGTGELFF
TGTGCCAGCAGCTTAGGCTCCACTAGCGGGGGGACCGGGGAGCTGTTTTTT
>NA|TRBV25-1|NA|TRBJ1-1
CASKQTENTEAFF
TGTGCCAGCAAACAGACAGAGAACACTGAAGCTTTCTTT
>TRBD2|TRBV2|NA|TRBJ2-7
CASAVRGREGEQYF
TGTGCCAGCGCGGTGAGGGGCAGGGAGGGCGAGCAGTACTTC
>NA|TRBV7-2|NA|TRBJ2-3
CASSLWGTDNTQYF
TGTGCCAGCAGCTTATGGGGTACAGACAATACGCAGTATTTT
>TRBD2|TRBV3-1/TRBV3-2|NA|TRBJ2-7
CASSHLRAGGPYEQYF
TGTGCCAGCAGCCACCTCCGGGCGGGGGGTCCCTACGAGCAGTACTTC
>NA|TRBV12-1|NA|TRBJ2-4
CASSFSGGPKNIQYF
TGTGCCAGCAGCTTTAGCGGGGGGCCCAAAAACATTCAGTACTTC
>NA|TRBV6-5|NA|TRBJ1-1
CASSLEGGTEAFF
TGTGCCAGCAGCCTCGAGGGGGGGACTGAAGCTTTCTTT
>NA|TRBV9|once|TRBJ2-5
CASSVVSSPETQYF
TGTGCCAGCAGCGTAGTGTCTAGTCCGGAGACCCAGTACTTC
>NA|TRBV4-1|NA|TRBJ2-1
CASSHGVAQFYNEQFF
TGCGCCAGCAGCCACGGGGTAGCCCAGTTCTACAATGAGCAGTTCTTC
>NA|TRBV30|once|TRBJ2-3
CAWSGGSINADTQYF
TGTGCCTGGAGTGGGGGATCAATTAACGCAGATACGCAGTATTTT